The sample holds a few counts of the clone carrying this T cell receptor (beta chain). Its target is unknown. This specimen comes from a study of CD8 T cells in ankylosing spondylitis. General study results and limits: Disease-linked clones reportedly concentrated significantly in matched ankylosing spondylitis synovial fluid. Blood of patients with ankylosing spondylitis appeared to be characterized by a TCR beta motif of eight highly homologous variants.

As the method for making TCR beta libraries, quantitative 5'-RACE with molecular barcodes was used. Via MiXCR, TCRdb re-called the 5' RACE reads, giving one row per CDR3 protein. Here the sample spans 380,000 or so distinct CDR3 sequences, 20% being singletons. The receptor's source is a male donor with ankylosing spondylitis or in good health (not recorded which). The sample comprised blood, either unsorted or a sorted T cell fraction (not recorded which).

CDR3 loop: CSARVLGQPDNEQFF. CDR3 sequence (DNA): TGCAGTGCTAGAGTTTTGGGACAGCCAGACAATGAGCAGTTCTTC. This chain joins TRBV20-1 and TRBJ2-1, with 7 positions matching TRBD1. The length of the CDR3 is 15 residues. Germline V gene lookup returns CDR1 DFQATT and CDR2 SNEGSKA (reference sequence). After removal of 1 base from V and 5 bases from J, the junction contained 8 bases not matched to a gene.